Sequencing of this TCR beta chain was carried out in a study of blood T cell repertoires in COVID-19. Study-level information: Whether acute or convalescent, the COVID-19 samples came from the United States, Italy and Spain. T cells, B-cell-depleted T cells, or PBMCs supplied cDNA or gDNA.

Seattle's enrolled individuals joined amid active infection and were then monitored longitudinally. In the authors' methods: Researchers report that nucleated cell counts were estimated from reference gene primer amplification. The table came from immunoSEQ multiplex PCR; TCRdb's copy has only in-frame clones and leaves some out. The DNA was the basis for D and trimming; V, J and clone size are from that table. The sample shows about 230,000 clones, around 86% of them seen only once. Looked up from germline, CDR1 is LGHDT and CDR2 is YNNKEL (reference sequence). Trimming removed 5 bases from V and 0 bases from J; junction bases left unmatched: 1. This CDR3 is 15 amino acids long.

The chain uses TRBV3-1 (or the pseudogene TRBV3-2) and TRBJ2-3, with 11 positions matching TRBD1. Sequencing was performed on peripheral blood. The source is a man between 45 and 60 years old with COVID-19, enrolled during active disease. CDR3 bases: TGTGCCAGCAGCTGGGACAGGGGGAGCACAGATACGCAGTATTTT. It encodes CASSWDRGSTDTQYF.